These T cell receptor beta chains were read from a single sample in a study of cytomegalovirus exposure and HLA in healthy donors. This table comes from immunoSEQ multiplex PCR, and its TCRdb copy is limited to in-frame clones, with some not included. This sample has about 140,000 clones, with roughly 73% found just once. Sample: PBMCs. These receptors came from a female donor in good health and CMV-seronegative. Both conserved end residues are part of each CDR3. A D gene is named only where the DNA matches it firmly.

d_call: TRBD2; v_call: TRBV2; cdr3_length: 15; cdr3_aa: CASRGTSGGFYEQYF
d_call: TRBD1; v_call: TRBV18; cdr3_length: 15; cdr3_aa: CASSPQPTGDYGYTF
d_call: -; v_call: TRBV6-6; cdr3_length: 13; cdr3_aa: CATYIGTQEKLFF
d_call: TRBD1; v_call: TRBV20-1; cdr3_length: 11; cdr3_aa: CSALDRAGYTF
d_call: TRBD2; v_call: TRBV7-9; cdr3_length: 16; cdr3_aa: CASSPLLAGGYNEQFF
d_call: TRBD1; v_call: TRBV5-1; cdr3_length: 16; cdr3_aa: CASSLVQGQGAHEQYF
d_call: TRBD1; v_call: TRBV7-6; cdr3_length: 13; cdr3_aa: CASRATGAYEQYF
d_call: -; v_call: TRBV6-1; cdr3_length: 13; cdr3_aa: CASSATGKEGYTF
d_call: -; v_call: TRBV7-3; cdr3_length: 14; cdr3_aa: CASSSSSGAYGYTF
d_call: TRBD1; v_call: TRBV2; cdr3_length: 13; cdr3_aa: CASSATGYTEAFF
d_call: TRBD1; v_call: TRBV11-3; cdr3_length: 15; cdr3_aa: CASSLGRGPGNEQFF
d_call: -; v_call: TRBV29-1; cdr3_length: 13; cdr3_aa: CSVEDDRAYEQYF
d_call: -; v_call: TRBV7-9; cdr3_length: 14; cdr3_aa: CSSSSTLLSYEQYF
d_call: TRBD2; v_call: TRBV28; cdr3_length: 14; cdr3_aa: CASSTSGSPYEQYF
d_call: -; v_call: TRBV29-1; cdr3_length: 15; cdr3_aa: CSVRQSGGGSTEAFF
d_call: TRBD1; v_call: TRBV6-5; cdr3_length: 16; cdr3_aa: CASSYSRTGDSYEQYF
d_call: TRBD2; v_call: TRBV7-9; cdr3_length: 16; cdr3_aa: CASSFSGRGKQETQYF
d_call: TRBD1; v_call: TRBV7-9; cdr3_length: 18; cdr3_aa: CASSSQLPRDRGSYEQYF
d_call: TRBD2; v_call: TRBV11-2; cdr3_length: 14; cdr3_aa: CASSAVAGRETQYF
d_call: -; v_call: TRBV5-1; cdr3_length: 12; cdr3_aa: CASSLGQDEAFF
d_call: -; v_call: TRBV4-1; cdr3_length: 12; cdr3_aa: CASSQGQAEAFF
d_call: -; v_call: TRBV30; cdr3_length: 13; cdr3_aa: CAWDLTSTDTQYF
d_call: -; v_call: TRBV6-4; cdr3_length: 14; cdr3_aa: CATRAQAANSPLHF
d_call: -; v_call: TRBV7-9; cdr3_length: 18; cdr3_aa: CASSSWTAGEPGANVLTF
d_call: TRBD1; v_call: TRBV7-9; cdr3_length: 15; cdr3_aa: CASSYVQGTNYEQYF
d_call: TRBD1; v_call: TRBV6-1; cdr3_length: 14; cdr3_aa: CASSREGAESPLHF
d_call: TRBD2; v_call: TRBV9; cdr3_length: 18; cdr3_aa: CASSVGGVAAGDTGELFF
d_call: -; v_call: TRBV2; cdr3_length: 13; cdr3_aa: CASSVGGDTEAFF
d_call: TRBD2; v_call: TRBV28; cdr3_length: 17; cdr3_aa: CASSPRMGLAGSYEQYF
d_call: TRBD2; v_call: TRBV5-6; cdr3_length: 15; cdr3_aa: CASIQAGGATDTQYF
d_call: -; v_call: TRBV7-6; cdr3_length: 13; cdr3_aa: CASSLAGAETQYF
d_call: TRBD1; v_call: TRBV5-1; cdr3_length: 15; cdr3_aa: CASSLGQGRGDTQYF
d_call: -; v_call: TRBV6-6; cdr3_length: 12; cdr3_aa: CASSSQSYEQYF